This TCR beta chain appears in the sequencing data of a study of tumor-infiltrating lymphocytes in primary liver carcinoma. Whole-study results and caveats: Compared with blood, tumor repertoires held significantly more in their top 250 clones. Tumor-adjacent and tumor-blood pairs displayed less overlap than did pairs of tumor regions.

The germline V gene encodes CDR1 MGHRA and CDR2 YSYEKL. The CDR3 spans 14 residues. In addition to blood RNA drawn from unsorted whole blood, germline DNA was extracted. TCR beta cDNA was reverse-transcribed from around 0.55 ug of total RNA. The reaction used a constant-region primer and ProtoScript II reverse transcriptase. Investigators got TCR beta libraries out of three nested multiplex PCR rounds, done with slightly modified ARM-PCR. Running around 9 cycles apiece, the first two PCR rounds relied on TRBV1-TRBV30 forward primers together with a C-beta reverse primer. Using its own MiXCR run on the multiplex PCR reads, TCRdb lists one record per CDR3 protein. The table has about 330,000 distinct CDR3 sequences, approximately 64% seen once. As regards this clonotype: Its target is unknown. A much larger clone lies a single base off, so this may be a read error.

This receptor was obtained from a man in his forties with primary liver carcinoma and hepatitis B virus infection. The sample taken for sequencing was peripheral blood. The chain uses TRBV4-1 and TRBJ2-5; D might be TRBD1 (6 bases). The CDR3 coding sequence is TGCGCCAGCAGCCAAGAGGGCGTATCAGGGGCCCATTACTTC. Translating gives CASSQEGVSGAHYF.